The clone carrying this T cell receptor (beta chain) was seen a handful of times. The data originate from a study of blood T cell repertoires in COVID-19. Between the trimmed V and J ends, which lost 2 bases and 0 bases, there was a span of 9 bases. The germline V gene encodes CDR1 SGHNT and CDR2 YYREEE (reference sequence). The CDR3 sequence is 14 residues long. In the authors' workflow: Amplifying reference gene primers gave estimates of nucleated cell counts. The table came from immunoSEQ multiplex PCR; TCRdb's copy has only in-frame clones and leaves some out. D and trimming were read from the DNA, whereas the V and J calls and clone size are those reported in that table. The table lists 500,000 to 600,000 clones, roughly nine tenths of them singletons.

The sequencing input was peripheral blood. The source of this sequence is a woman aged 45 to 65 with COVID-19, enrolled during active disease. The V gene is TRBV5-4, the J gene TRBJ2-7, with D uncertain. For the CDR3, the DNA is TGTGCCAGCAGCTTTTCCTCCTCCTCCTACGAGCAGTACTTC. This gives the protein CASSFSSSSYEQYF.